The 26 T cell receptor beta chains reported below all come from one sample, sequenced in a study of blood T cell repertoires in COVID-19. The repertoire was sequenced with immunoSEQ multiplex PCR; TCRdb's copy has only in-frame clones and lacks some. The sample lists some 390,000 clones, 85% to 90% occurring once. The sample was PBMCs or T cells enriched from blood (not recorded which). Source of these receptors: a man aged 30 to 45 who had recovered from COVID-19.

With regard to this clone: The sample holds other DNA sequences that translate to the same CDR3. The genes are TRBV28 and TRBJ2-7; D uncertain. CDR1 and CDR2 (germline): MDHEN, SYDVKM. This CDR3 spans 15 amino acids. Trimming stripped 1 base from V and 0 bases from J, with 10 bases between. Here the CDR3 DNA reads TGTGCCAGCAGTTTATCCAGGAAAGGCTCCTACGAGCAGTACTTC. It yields the protein CASSLSRKGSYEQYF.

The V and J genes are TRBV27 and TRBJ2-7, with TRBD2 identical over 11 bases. The V gene's germline CDR1 is MNHEY and CDR2 SMNVEV (reference sequence). The CDR3 runs 23 residues. The J segment lost 7 bases and the V segment lost 6 bases, leaving 35 bases of the junction unmatched. The CDR3 is CASSLLTGHIAGGPSRYAGEQYF. DNA for the CDR3: TGTGCCAGCAGCCTCCTGACAGGGCATATAGCGGGAGGGCCCTCCCGTTATGCTGGGGAGCAGTACTTC.

This chain uses TRBV21-1 with TRBJ1-1; the D call of TRBD1 is as the table states it, not checked on the DNA. TRBV21-1 is a pseudogene segment. This CDR3 contains 19 residues. CDR3 protein: CASSKAEHRVAEIDTEAFF. For the CDR3, the DNA is TGTGCCAGCAGCAAAGCGGAACACAGGGTGGCGGAAATCGACACTGAAGCTTTCTTT.

The chain uses TRBV5-8 and TRBJ2-1; D is perhaps TRBD1 (7 bases). The CDR3 covers 16 residues. Trimming shortened V by 4 bases and J by 4 bases, and 18 bases separated the two germline ends. Germline V lookup: CDR1 SGHTS, CDR2 YDEGEE. CDR3 sequence (DNA): TGTGCCAGCAGCCAGGGGGTAGCGGTCCTTTACAATGAGCAGTTCTTC. Its protein is CASSQGVAVLYNEQFF.

The chain links TRBV7-8 to TRBJ1-2; D is possibly TRBD1 (6 bases). V was pared by 5 bases and J by 8 bases, with 12 bases between. Germline loops: CDR1 SGHVS, CDR2 FQNEAQ. The CDR3 is 12 residues long. The CDR3 loop is CASSPPGVGYTF. The CDR3 DNA reads TGTGCCAGCAGCCCACCAGGGGTGGGCTACACCTTC.

The chain is built from TRBV7-3 and TRBJ1-2; no definite D call. The CDR3 consists of 12 residues. In germline, CDR1 is SGHTA, CDR2 FQGTGA. The germline V and J ends were trimmed by 10 bases and 8 bases, with 17 bases remaining between them. CDR3 protein: CAISDAAGGYTF. CDR3 DNA: TGTGCCATCAGTGACGCTGCGGGGGGCTACACCTTC. The whole variable domain, filled in from reference TRBV7-3 and TRBJ1-2, reads GAGVSQTPSNKVTEKGKYVELRCDPISGHTALYWYRQSLGQGPEFLIYFQGTGAADDSGLPNDRFFAVRPEGSVSTLKIQRTERGDSAVYLCAISDAAGGYTFGSGTRLTVV.

This rearrangement joins TRBV7-9 to TRBJ1-2; D remains unclear. CDR1 is SEHNR and CDR2 is FQNEAQ in the germline V gene (reference sequence). This CDR3 region has 13 residues. V lost 6 bases, J lost 3 bases, and 11 bases lay in between. The CDR3: CASSQSVYYGYTF. The CDR3 bases are TGTGCCAGCAGTCAGTCCGTTTACTATGGCTACACCTTC.

The chain links TRBV7-9 to TRBJ2-7, with no clear D. The CDR3 is 14 amino acids. Germline CDR1 reads SEHNR; CDR2 reads FQNEAQ (reference sequence). V lost 5 bases and J lost 1, with 12 bases in between. As DNA, the CDR3 is TGTGCCAGCAGCCACCCCGTGGAGTCCTACGAGCAGTACTTC. Translating it yields CASSHPVESYEQYF.

The rearrangement links TRBV12-3 or TRBV12-4 to TRBJ1-1, with D possibly being TRBD1 (6 bases). Trimming cost V 7 bases and J 5 bases, with 11 bases left between them. The CDR3 totals 12 residues. The CDR3 coding sequence is TGTGCCAGCATAGGGGGGGGAACTGAAGCTTTCTTT. It is translated as CASIGGGTEAFF.

V and J are TRBV15 and TRBJ2-7, with a tentative D call TRBD2 (6 bases). Trimming removed 6 bases from V and 6 bases from J, with 18 bases in between. The CDR3 is 14 amino acids. Germline assignment: CDR1 LNHNV and CDR2 YYDKDF (reference sequence). The CDR3 DNA follows: TGTGCCACCAGGATATCGTCGGGGGACTCCGAGCAGTACTTC. It encodes CATRISSGDSEQYF.

This sequence joins TRBV18 and TRBJ2-1; 7 bases align to TRBD2. This CDR3 has 20 amino acids. Trimming at V came to 1 base and at J to 7 bases, leaving 22 bases not matched to a gene. Per germline, CDR1 KGHSH and CDR2 LQKENI. In nucleotides, the CDR3 is TGTGCCAGCTCACCACTCGACGGGGTCTTCTGGGAGGGCGGCGGTAATGAGCAGTTCTTC. This translates into CASSPLDGVFWEGGGNEQFF.

V and J are TRBV27 and TRBJ2-1; D is perhaps TRBD1 (6 bases). Germline V gives CDR1 MNHEY, CDR2 SMNVEV (reference sequence). The length of the CDR3 is 16 residues. The V gene lost 2 bases and the J gene lost 3 bases, with 14 bases spanning the gap. The DNA for the CDR3 is TGTGCCAGCAGTTTAAATGACAGGTCTTACTACAATGAGCAGTTCTTC. Encoded protein: CASSLNDRSYYNEQFF.

This clone is a singleton in its sample. The chain links TRBV5-4 to TRBJ2-3; D possibly corresponds to TRBD1 (5 bases). Germline V gene sequence: CDR1 SGHNT, CDR2 YYREEE (reference sequence). Deletions cut 1 base from V and 2 bases from J, with 11 bases between. The CDR3 loop spans 15 amino acids. CDR3 nucleotides: TGTGCCAGCAGCTTGAAGACAGCCTCCACAGATACGCAGTATTTT. This encodes CASSLKTASTDTQYF.

V usage is TRBV28 and J usage is TRBJ2-7, with a tentative D call TRBD1 (5 bases). The CDR3 is made up of 14 amino acids. Per the germline V gene, CDR1 is MDHEN and CDR2 is SYDVKM. The V and J ends lost 7 bases and 5 bases respectively, with 18 bases between them. CDR3 in amino acids: CASTIGQGGDEQYF. The CDR3 DNA reads TGTGCCAGCACCATTGGGCAGGGTGGCGACGAGCAGTACTTC. Looking up the rest from reference TRBV28 and TRBJ2-7 gives the full variable domain: DVKVTQSSRYLVKRTGEKVFLECVQDMDHENMFWYRQDPGLGLRLIYFSYDVKMKEKGDIPEGYSVSREKKERFSLILESASTNQTSMYLCASTIGQGGDEQYFGPGTRLTVT.

The chain links TRBV24-1 to TRBJ2-2, with D tentatively TRBD2 (5 bases). Trimming took 5 bases from V and 6 from J, leaving 15 bases between them. The CDR3 sequence is 15 residues long. Germline CDR1 KGHDR, CDR2 SFDVKD. The CDR3 reads CATSALKGAAGELFF. CDR3 nucleotides: TGTGCCACCAGTGCCTTGAAGGGAGCGGCCGGGGAGCTGTTTTTT.

The chain couples TRBV29-1 to TRBJ2-5, with 12 bases lining up with TRBD2. Per germline, CDR1 SQVTM and CDR2 ANQGSEA. This CDR3 has 12 residues. Trimming took 7 bases from V and 4 from J; bases not matched to a gene: 1. The CDR3 is CSALAGGETQYF. The CDR3 coding sequence is TGCAGCGCACTAGCGGGAGGAGAGACCCAGTACTTC.

This chain connects TRBV19 to TRBJ2-1; D uncertain. The germline CDR1 and CDR2 sequences are LNHDA and SQIVND (reference sequence). This CDR3 is 14 amino acids long. With 7 bases removed from V and 0 bases from J, the gap between germline ends came to 10 bases. CDR3 in DNA: TGTGCCAGTACCCCAAGGAGCTCCTACAATGAGCAGTTCTTC. Translation gives CASTPRSSYNEQFF.

The rearrangement joins TRBV12-5 to TRBJ2-2; 8 nucleotides line up with TRBD1. Germline trimming cut 0 bases from V and 3 bases from J; bases unmatched to any gene: 3. The germline V gene has CDR1 LGHNT and CDR2 FRNRAP. The CDR3 extends over 16 amino acids. The chain's CDR3 is CASGLVLGQDTGELFF. Written as DNA, the CDR3 is TGTGCTAGTGGTTTGGTGCTGGGACAGGACACCGGGGAGCTGTTTTTT.

The chain carries TRBV18 and TRBJ2-7, with 9 bases that match TRBD1. The germline V gene has CDR1 KGHSH and CDR2 LQKENI. This CDR3 is 14 amino acids long. J was trimmed by 5 bases and V by 1 base; bases with no gene match: 3. The CDR3 sequence is CASSPRDRENEQYF. CDR3 DNA: TGTGCCAGCTCACCACGGGACAGGGAGAACGAGCAGTACTTC.

The V call is TRBV28, the J call TRBJ2-7, with TRBD1 identical over 10 bases. V lost 6 bases to trimming and J lost 5 bases; unmatched junction nucleotides: 7. Germline loops: CDR1 MDHEN, CDR2 SYDVKM. This CDR3 is built from 14 residues. The CDR3 is CASRSDRGLDEQYF. CDR3 bases: TGTGCCAGCAGATCTGACAGGGGGCTAGACGAGCAGTACTTC.

The chain employs TRBV19 and TRBJ2-1, with D maybe TRBD2 (6 bases). This CDR3 spans 13 amino acids. CDR1 is LNHDA, CDR2 SQIVND, per germline (reference sequence). Trimming pared 6 bases from V and 4 bases from J, leaving 10 bases between. CDR3 in DNA: TGTGCCAGTAGGGCGCGGGATTACAATGAGCAGTTCTTC. It translates to CASRARDYNEQFF.

The chain couples TRBV7-9 to TRBJ1-2, with a tentative D call TRBD1 (6 bases). There are 14 residues in the CDR3. Per the germline V gene, CDR1 is SEHNR and CDR2 is FQNEAQ (reference sequence). Trimming left V 0 bases short and J 5 bases short, with 10 bases between. The CDR3 DNA reads TGTGCCAGCAGCTTAGCGGGGGCGCTGTATGGCTACACCTTC. Its protein is CASSLAGALYGYTF.

V gene TRBV4-1 combines with J gene TRBJ2-7, with TRBD1 as a possible D gene (5 bases). From germline, CDR1 is MGHRA and CDR2 YSYEKL. The ends were cut back, 1 base at V and 1 base at J, with 8 bases in the middle. The CDR3 totals 14 residues. The CDR3 here is CASSQATGSYEQYF. The CDR3 DNA reads as TGCGCCAGCAGCCAAGCCACAGGATCCTACGAGCAGTACTTC.

This clone was seen once. The V gene is TRBV7-2, the J gene TRBJ2-1; a weak D match, TRBD2 (5 bases). This CDR3 region has 15 residues. From germline, CDR1 is SGHTA and CDR2 FQGNSA. Trimming took off 0 bases at V and 5 bases at J, with 11 bases between the two ends. For the CDR3, the DNA is TGTGCCAGCAGCTTAGCCCCGGGAACAAACAATGAGCAGTTCTTC. Translation gives CASSLAPGTNNEQFF.

This clone was seen a single time. The chain employs TRBV27 and TRBJ2-5; tentatively, D is TRBD2 (5 bases). With 5 bases removed from V and 5 bases from J, the gap between germline ends came to 18 bases. The length of the CDR3 is 15 residues. CDR1 and CDR2 (germline): MNHEY, SMNVEV (reference sequence). The DNA for the CDR3 is TGTGCCAGCAGTCGTATTACTAGGGCGGGTGAGACCCAGTACTTC. Encoded protein: CASSRITRAGETQYF.

The V call is TRBV18, the J call TRBJ1-5; a possible D gene is TRBD1 (5 bases). CDR1 is KGHSH and CDR2 is LQKENI in the germline V gene. Between the trimmed V and J ends, which lost 5 bases and 2 bases, there was a span of 10 bases. This CDR3 region has 14 residues. In DNA, the CDR3 is TGTGCCAGCTCAGACGTCAGGGGCAATCAGCCCCAGCATTTT. Translated, it gives CASSDVRGNQPQHF.